This TCR beta chain derives from a study of blood T cell repertoires in COVID-19. Original handling: The assay estimated nucleated cells by amplifying reference gene primers. TCRdb's table, derived via immunoSEQ multiplex PCR, lists solely in-frame clones and lacks some. That table is the source of V, J and clone size, and D and trimming were worked out from the DNA. The sample has about 420,000 clones; around 90% are singletons. Germline CDR1 reads SGHDT; CDR2 reads YYEEEE. Trimming at V came to 2 bases and at J to 4 bases, leaving 7 bases not matched to a gene. CDR3 length: 16 residues. The chain carries TRBV5-6 and TRBJ2-2, with 8 bases aligning to TRBD2. The TCR was taken from a young man with COVID-19, enrolled during active disease. Sequenced: peripheral blood. For the CDR3, the DNA is TGTGCCAGCAGCTTACAAGCGGGAGAGCCCACCGGGGAGCTGTTTTTT. Its protein is CASSLQAGEPTGELFF. Together with reference TRBV5-6 and TRBJ2-2, the CDR3 gives the full variable domain: DAGVTQSPTHLIKTRGQQVTLRCSPKSGHDTVSWYQQALGQGPQFIFQYYEEEERQRGNFPDRFSGHQFPNYSSELNVNALLLGDSALYLCASSLQAGEPTGELFFGEGSRLTVL.